This TCR beta chain was found in a study of CD8+ T cells in alopecia areata. The V end lost 3 bases, the J end lost 8 bases, and 22 bases lay between the germline ends. The CDR3 is 16 amino acids. In germline, CDR1 is LNHNV, CDR2 YYDKDF (reference sequence). Described treatment: oral pan-JAK inhibitor, 5-10 mg twice daily. Sequencing templates came from extracted RNA that was reverse transcribed into cDNA. Clones were sequenced by immunoSEQ multiplex PCR, and TCRdb holds only the in-frame ones, with some missing. Of about 140,000 clones in the sample, 65% to 90% were seen once. The sequencing used CD8+ T cells sorted from blood, collected at week 4, from a patient treated with tofacitinib. This rearrangement joins TRBV15 to TRBJ1-2; no clear D gene. This TCR derives from a human donor with alopecia areata. In nucleotides, the CDR3 is TGTGCCACCAGCAGCTTGCCCCCCCCCGGCCCCACGGGCTACACCTTC. This encodes CATSSLPPPGPTGYTF. Based on the CDR3 plus reference TRBV15 and TRBJ1-2, the full variable domain is DAMVIQNPRYQVTQFGKPVTLSCSQTLNHNVMYWYQQKSSQAPKLLFHYYDKDFNNEADTPDNFQSRRPNTSFCFLDIRSPGLGDTAMYLCATSSLPPPGPTGYTFGSGTRLTVV.